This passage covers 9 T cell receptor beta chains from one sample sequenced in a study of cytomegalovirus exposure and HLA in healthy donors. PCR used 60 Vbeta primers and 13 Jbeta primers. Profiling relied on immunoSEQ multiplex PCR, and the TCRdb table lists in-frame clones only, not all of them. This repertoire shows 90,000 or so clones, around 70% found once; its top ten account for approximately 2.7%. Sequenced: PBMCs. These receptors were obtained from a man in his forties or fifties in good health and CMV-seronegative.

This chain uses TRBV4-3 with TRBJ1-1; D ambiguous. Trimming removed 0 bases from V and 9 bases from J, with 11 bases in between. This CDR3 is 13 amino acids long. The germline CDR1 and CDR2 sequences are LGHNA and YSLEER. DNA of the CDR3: TGCGCCAGCAGCCAAGATCGGAGGGAAAAAGCTTTCTTT. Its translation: CASSQDRREKAFF.

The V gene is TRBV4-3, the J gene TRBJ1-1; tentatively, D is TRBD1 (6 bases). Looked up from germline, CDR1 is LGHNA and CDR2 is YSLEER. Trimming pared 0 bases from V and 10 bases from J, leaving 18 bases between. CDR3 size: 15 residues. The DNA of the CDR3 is TGCGCCAGCAGCCAAGATAGGCTAGGGGGGGCTGCAGCTTTCTTT. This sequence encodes CASSQDRLGGAAAFF.

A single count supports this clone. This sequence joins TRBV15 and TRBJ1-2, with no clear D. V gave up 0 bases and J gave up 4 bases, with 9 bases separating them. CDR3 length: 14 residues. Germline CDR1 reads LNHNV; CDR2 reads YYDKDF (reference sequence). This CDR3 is CATSREAISYGYTF. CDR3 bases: TGTGCCACCAGCAGAGAGGCCATCAGCTATGGCTACACCTTC.

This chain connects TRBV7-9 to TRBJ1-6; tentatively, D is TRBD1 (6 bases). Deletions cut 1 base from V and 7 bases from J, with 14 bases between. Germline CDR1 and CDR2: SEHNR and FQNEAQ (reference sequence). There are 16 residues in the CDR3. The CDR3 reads CASSLVMGAGNSPLHF. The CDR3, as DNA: TGTGCCAGCAGCTTAGTTATGGGGGCGGGCAATTCACCCCTCCACTTT.

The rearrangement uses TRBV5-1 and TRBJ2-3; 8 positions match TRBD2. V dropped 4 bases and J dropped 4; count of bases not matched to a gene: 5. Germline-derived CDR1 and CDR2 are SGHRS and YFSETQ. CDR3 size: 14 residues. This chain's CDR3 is CASSESGSADTQYF. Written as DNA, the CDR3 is TGCGCCAGCAGCGAGAGCGGGAGTGCAGATACGCAGTATTTT.

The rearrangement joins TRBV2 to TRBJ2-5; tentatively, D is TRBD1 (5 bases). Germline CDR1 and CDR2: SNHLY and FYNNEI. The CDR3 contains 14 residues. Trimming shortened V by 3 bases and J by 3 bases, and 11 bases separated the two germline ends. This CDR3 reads CASSESAGKETQYF. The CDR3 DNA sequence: TGTGCCAGCAGTGAGTCCGCAGGGAAAGAGACCCAGTACTTC.

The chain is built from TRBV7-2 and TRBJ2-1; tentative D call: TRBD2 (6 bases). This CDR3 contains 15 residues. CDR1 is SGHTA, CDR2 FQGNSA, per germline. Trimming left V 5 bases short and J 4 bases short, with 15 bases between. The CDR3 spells CASSPKASEYNEQFF. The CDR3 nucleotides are TGTGCCAGCAGCCCCAAGGCTAGCGAGTACAATGAGCAGTTCTTC.

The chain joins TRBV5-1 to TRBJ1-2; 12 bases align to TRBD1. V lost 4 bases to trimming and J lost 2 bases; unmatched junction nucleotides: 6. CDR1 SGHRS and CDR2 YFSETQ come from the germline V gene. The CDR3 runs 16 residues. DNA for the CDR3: TGCGCCAGCAGCAAGGGGACAGGGGGCCACAACTATGGCTACACCTTC. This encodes CASSKGTGGHNYGYTF.

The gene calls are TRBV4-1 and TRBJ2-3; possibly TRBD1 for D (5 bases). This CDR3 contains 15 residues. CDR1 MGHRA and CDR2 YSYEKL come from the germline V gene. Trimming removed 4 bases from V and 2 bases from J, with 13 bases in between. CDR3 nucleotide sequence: TGCGCCAGCAGCCCAGGACACTACTACACAGATACGCAGTATTTT. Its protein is CASSPGHYYTDTQYF.